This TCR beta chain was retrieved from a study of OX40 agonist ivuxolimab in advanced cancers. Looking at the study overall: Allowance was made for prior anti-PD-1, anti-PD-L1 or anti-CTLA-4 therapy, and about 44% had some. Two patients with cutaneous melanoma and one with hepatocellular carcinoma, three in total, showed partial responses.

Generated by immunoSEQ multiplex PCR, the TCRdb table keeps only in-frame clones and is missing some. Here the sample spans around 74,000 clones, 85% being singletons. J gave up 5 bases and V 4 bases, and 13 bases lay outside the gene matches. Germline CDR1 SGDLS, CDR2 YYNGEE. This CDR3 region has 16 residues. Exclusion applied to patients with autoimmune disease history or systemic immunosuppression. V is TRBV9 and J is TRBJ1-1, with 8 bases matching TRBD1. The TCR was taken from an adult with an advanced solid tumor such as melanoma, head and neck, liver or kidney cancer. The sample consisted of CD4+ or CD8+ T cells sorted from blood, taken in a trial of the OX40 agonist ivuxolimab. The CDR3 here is CASSSPPGGMGTEAFF. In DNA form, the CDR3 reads TGTGCCAGCAGCTCACCCCCAGGGGGCATGGGAACTGAAGCTTTCTTT.